The 8 T cell receptor beta chains below were found in one sample sequenced in a study of cytomegalovirus exposure and HLA in healthy donors. Primers: 60 Vbeta forward and 13 Jbeta reverse. The data were produced by immunoSEQ multiplex PCR, yet TCRdb's version contains in-frame clones alone and is incomplete. The table lists roughly 140,000 clones, roughly 65% of them singletons, with approximately 4.3% in the top ten. The sample comprised PBMCs. These TCRs come from a man between 60 and 75 years old in good health and CMV-seronegative.

The rearrangement links TRBV14 to TRBJ2-1, with TRBD2 as a possible D gene (6 bases). This CDR3 has 16 amino acids. CDR1 is SGHDN, CDR2 FVKESK, per germline. V lost 2 bases to trimming and J lost 6 bases, with 17 bases between them. The CDR3 here is CASSQPTRVLLNEQFF. In DNA, the CDR3 is TGTGCCAGCAGCCAACCGACTAGAGTTCTTCTCAATGAGCAGTTCTTC. The full variable domain, its missing parts supplied by reference TRBV14 and TRBJ2-1, is EAGVTQFPSHSVIEKGQTVTLRCDPISGHDNLYWYRRVMGKEIKFLLHFVKESKQDESGMPNNRFLAERTGGTYSTLKVQPAELEDSGVYFCASSQPTRVLLNEQFFGPGTRLTVL.

This clone came up a few times. The chain has TRBV15 and TRBJ2-3; 7 bases are shared with TRBD2. V shed 2 bases, J shed 1 base, and the junction held 6 bases outside the gene matches. The length of the CDR3 is 16 residues. From germline, CDR1 is LNHNV and CDR2 YYDKDF (reference sequence). CDR3 nucleotide sequence: TGTGCCACCAGCAGACGAAGCGGGGCCGGCACAGATACGCAGTATTTT. As protein: CATSRRSGAGTDTQYF.

This clone was seen just once. Compared with germline, one end of the junction differs, possibly owing to a read error. The chain carries TRBV5-1 and TRBJ2-7; unclear D gene. This CDR3 region has 13 residues. CDR1 and CDR2 from the germline V gene are SGHRS and YFSETQ. For the CDR3, the DNA is TGCACCAGCAGCTTGGACGGTTACTACGAGCAGTACTTC. As protein: CTSSLDGYYEQYF.

This sequence joins TRBV5-4 and TRBJ1-3; unclear D gene. The CDR3 is 14 amino acids. V lost 0 bases to trimming and J lost 0 bases, with 4 bases between them. Germline-derived CDR1 and CDR2 are SGHNT and YYREEE (reference sequence). The chain's CDR3 is CASSLDSSGNTIYF. The CDR3 DNA reads TGTGCCAGCAGCTTGGACAGCTCTGGAAACACCATATATTTT.

The table lists this clone with a few counts. V usage is TRBV28 and J usage is TRBJ2-1; 12 nucleotides match TRBD2. V lost 6 bases, J lost 5 bases, and 5 bases stayed unmatched. Germline CDR1 and CDR2: MDHEN and SYDVKM. The CDR3 consists of 15 residues. CDR3 nucleotide sequence: TGTGCCAGCAGCCGCGGACTAGCGGGAAACAATGAGCAGTTCTTC. It codes for CASSRGLAGNNEQFF.

This chain joins TRBV2 and TRBJ2-5, with D perhaps matching TRBD2 (5 bases). Trimming removed 3 bases at V and 1 base at J, with 9 bases between. Germline CDR1 is SNHLY and CDR2 is FYNNEI. This CDR3 region has 14 residues. The CDR3 protein is CASSELSGQETQYF. The CDR3 nucleotides read TGTGCCAGCAGTGAGTTGAGCGGCCAAGAGACCCAGTACTTC.

The genes are TRBV19 and TRBJ1-4; 8 nucleotides line up with TRBD1. The CDR3 contains 16 residues. Per the germline V gene, CDR1 is LNHDA and CDR2 is SQIVND (reference sequence). The trim removed 6 bases at V and 0 bases at J, leaving 6 bases unmatched. The CDR3 loop reads CASSDYRGATNEKLFF. DNA for the CDR3: TGTGCCAGTAGCGATTACAGGGGGGCAACTAATGAAAAACTGTTTTTT.

The V gene is TRBV10-3, the J gene TRBJ2-7, with 13 bases aligning to TRBD2. Trimming cost V 10 bases and J 2 bases; bases outside gene matches: 11. The CDR3 sequence is 16 residues long. Germline V gene sequence: CDR1 ENHRY, CDR2 SYGVKD. CDR3 amino acids: CATTPGTSGKPYEQYF. In nucleotides, the CDR3 is TGTGCCACCACTCCCGGGACTAGCGGGAAACCCTACGAGCAGTACTTC.